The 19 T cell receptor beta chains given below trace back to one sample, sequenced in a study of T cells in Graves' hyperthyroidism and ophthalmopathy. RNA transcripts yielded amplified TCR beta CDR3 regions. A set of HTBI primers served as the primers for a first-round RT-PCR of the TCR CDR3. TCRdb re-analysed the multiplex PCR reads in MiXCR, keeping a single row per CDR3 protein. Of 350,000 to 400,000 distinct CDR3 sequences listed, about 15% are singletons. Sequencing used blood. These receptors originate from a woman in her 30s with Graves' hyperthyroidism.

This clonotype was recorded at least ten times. The DNA of the CDR3 is TGTGCCAGCAGTTACCGGAACTATGCTAGCGGGGGATGGGATACGCAGTATTTT. Protein: CASSYRNYASGGWDTQYF. This rearrangement joins TRBV6-2 or TRBV6-3 to TRBJ2-3; 10 bases agree with TRBD2. The V gene end was trimmed by 2 bases and the J gene end by 6 bases; junction bases not matched to a gene: 14. Germline V gene lookup returns CDR1 MNHEY and CDR2 SVGEGT. There are 18 residues in the CDR3.

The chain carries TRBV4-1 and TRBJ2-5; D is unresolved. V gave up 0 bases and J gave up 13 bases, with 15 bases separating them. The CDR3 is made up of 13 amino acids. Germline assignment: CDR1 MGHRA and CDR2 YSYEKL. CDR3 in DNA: TGCGCCAGCAGCCAAGAATTTGTAGACTTCCTGTACTTC. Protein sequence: CASSQEFVDFLYF.

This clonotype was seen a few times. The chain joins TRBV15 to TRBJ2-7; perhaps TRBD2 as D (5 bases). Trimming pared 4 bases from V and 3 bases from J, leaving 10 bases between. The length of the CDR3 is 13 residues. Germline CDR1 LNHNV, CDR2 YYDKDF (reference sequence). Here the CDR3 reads CATSIKAGYEQYF. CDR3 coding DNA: TGTGCCACCAGCATAAAGGCGGGCTACGAGCAGTACTTC.

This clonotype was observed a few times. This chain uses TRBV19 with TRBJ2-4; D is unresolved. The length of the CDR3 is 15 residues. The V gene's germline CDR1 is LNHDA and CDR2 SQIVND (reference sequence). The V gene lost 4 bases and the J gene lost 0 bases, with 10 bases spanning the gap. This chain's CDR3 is CASSTPRRAKNIQYF. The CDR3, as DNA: TGTGCCAGTAGTACCCCCAGGAGAGCCAAAAACATTCAGTACTTC.

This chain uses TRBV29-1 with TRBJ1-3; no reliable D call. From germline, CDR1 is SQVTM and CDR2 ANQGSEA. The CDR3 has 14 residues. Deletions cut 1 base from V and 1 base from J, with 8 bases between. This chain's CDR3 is CSVEGLLSGNTIYF. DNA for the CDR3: TGCAGCGTTGAAGGGTTGCTGTCTGGAAACACCATATATTTT.

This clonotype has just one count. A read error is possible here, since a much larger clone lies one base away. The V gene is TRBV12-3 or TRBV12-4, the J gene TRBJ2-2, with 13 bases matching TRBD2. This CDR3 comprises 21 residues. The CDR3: CASSTLTYGLAGVSNAGELFF. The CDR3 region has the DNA TGTGCCAGCAGTACCTTGACTTACGGACTAGCGGGAGTATCGAACGCCGGGGAGCTGTTTTTT.

CDR3 residues: CASSQVAAYEQYF. DNA for the CDR3: TGCGCCAGCAGCCAAGTGGCAGCCTACGAGCAGTACTTC. The chain couples TRBV4-1 to TRBJ2-7; D not resolved. The germline V and J ends were trimmed by 1 base and 2 bases, with 6 bases remaining between them. This CDR3 contains 13 residues. CDR1 and CDR2 (germline): MGHRA, YSYEKL.

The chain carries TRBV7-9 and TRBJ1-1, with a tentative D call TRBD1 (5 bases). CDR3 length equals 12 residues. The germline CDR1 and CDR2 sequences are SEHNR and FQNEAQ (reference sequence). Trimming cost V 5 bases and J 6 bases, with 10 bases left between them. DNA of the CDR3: TGTGCCAGCAGCGAACAGGCTCCTGAAGCTTTCTTT. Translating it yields CASSEQAPEAFF.

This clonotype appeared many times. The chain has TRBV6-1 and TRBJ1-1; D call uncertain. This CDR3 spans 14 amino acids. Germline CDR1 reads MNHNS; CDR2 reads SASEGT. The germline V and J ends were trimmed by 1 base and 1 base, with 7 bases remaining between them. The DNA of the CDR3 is TGTGCCAGCAGTGAAGGAAACGGGAACACTGAAGCTTTCTTT. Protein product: CASSEGNGNTEAFF.

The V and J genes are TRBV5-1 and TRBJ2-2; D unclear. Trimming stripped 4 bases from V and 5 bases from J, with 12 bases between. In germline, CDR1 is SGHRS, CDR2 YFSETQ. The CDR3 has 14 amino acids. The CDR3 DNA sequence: TGCGCCAGCAGCCGATACAAAGCGACCGGGGAGCTGTTTTTT. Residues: CASSRYKATGELFF.

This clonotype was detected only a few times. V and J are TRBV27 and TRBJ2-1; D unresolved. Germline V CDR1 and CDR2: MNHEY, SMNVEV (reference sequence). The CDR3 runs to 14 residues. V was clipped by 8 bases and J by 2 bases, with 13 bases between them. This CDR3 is CASSYFPAYNEQFF. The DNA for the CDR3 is TGTGCCAGCTCATATTTCCCTGCCTACAATGAGCAGTTCTTC.

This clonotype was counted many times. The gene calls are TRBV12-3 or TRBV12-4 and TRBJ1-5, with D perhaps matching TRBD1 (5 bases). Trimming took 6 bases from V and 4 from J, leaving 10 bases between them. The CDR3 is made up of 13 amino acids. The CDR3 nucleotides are TGTGCCAGCAGGGGACCCCTAAATCAGCCCCAGCATTTT. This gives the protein CASRGPLNQPQHF.

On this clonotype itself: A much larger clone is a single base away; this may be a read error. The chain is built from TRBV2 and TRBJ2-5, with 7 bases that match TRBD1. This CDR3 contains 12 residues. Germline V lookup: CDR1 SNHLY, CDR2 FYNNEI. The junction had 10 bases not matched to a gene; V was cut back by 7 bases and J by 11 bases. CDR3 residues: CASMPWTGIQYF. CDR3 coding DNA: TGTGCCAGCATGCCATGGACAGGTATACAGTACTTC.

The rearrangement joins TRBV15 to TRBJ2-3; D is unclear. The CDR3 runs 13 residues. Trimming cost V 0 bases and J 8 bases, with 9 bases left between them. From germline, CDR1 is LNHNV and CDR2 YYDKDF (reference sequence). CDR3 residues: CATSRDRVGTQYF. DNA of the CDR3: TGTGCCACCAGCAGAGATCGGGTGGGTACGCAGTATTTT. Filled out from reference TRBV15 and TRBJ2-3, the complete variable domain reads DAMVIQNPRYQVTQFGKPVTLSCSQTLNHNVMYWYQQKSSQAPKLLFHYYDKDFNNEADTPDNFQSRRPNTSFCFLDIRSPGLGDTAMYLCATSRDRVGTQYFGPGTRLTVL.

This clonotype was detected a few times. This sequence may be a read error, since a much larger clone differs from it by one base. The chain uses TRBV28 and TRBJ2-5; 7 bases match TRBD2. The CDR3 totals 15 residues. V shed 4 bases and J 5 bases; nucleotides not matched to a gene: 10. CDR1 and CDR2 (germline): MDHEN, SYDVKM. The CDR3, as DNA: TGTGCCAGCAGTTCCCCCAGCGGGATGGAGGAGACCCAGTACTTC. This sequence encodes CASSSPSGMEETQYF.

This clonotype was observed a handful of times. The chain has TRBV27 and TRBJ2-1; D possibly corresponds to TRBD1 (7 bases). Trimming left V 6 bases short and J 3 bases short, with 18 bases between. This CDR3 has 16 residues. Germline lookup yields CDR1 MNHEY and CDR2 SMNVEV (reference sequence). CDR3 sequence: CASSRGKTGNYNEQFF. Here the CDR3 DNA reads TGTGCCAGCAGCCGCGGGAAGACAGGGAACTACAATGAGCAGTTCTTC.

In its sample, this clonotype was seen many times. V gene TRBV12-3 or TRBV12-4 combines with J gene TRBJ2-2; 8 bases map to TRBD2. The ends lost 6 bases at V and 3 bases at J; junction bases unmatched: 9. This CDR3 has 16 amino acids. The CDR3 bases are TGTGCCAGCAGGGACGGGACTAGTTCGTACACCGGGGAGCTGTTTTTT. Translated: CASRDGTSSYTGELFF.

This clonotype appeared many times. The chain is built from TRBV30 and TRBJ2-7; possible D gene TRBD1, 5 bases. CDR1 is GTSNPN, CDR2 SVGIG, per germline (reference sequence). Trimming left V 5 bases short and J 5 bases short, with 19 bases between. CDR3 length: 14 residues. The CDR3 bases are TGTGCCTGGGAGCCTCAGGGTTCTCGGAACGAGCAGTACTTC. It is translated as CAWEPQGSRNEQYF.

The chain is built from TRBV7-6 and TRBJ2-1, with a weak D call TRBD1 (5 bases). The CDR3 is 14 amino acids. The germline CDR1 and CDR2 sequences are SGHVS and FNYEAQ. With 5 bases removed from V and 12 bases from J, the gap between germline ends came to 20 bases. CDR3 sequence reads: CASSLDRQSVGQFF. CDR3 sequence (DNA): TGTGCCAGCAGCCTAGACAGACAGTCCGTAGGGCAGTTCTTC.